Listed below are T cell receptor beta chains from one sample, sequenced in a study of OX40 agonist ivuxolimab in advanced cancers. Produced via immunoSEQ multiplex PCR; TCRdb's table is partial and in-frame only. The data show about 69,000 clones, with over 75% seen just once and 5.5% to 8% held by the top ten. The sample consisted of CD4+ or CD8+ T cells sorted from blood, taken in a trial of the OX40 agonist ivuxolimab. The receptor set was obtained from an adult with an advanced solid tumor such as melanoma, head and neck, liver or kidney cancer. CDR3s leave out the opening cysteine and the closing phenylalanine or tryptophan.

TRBJ2-1 | TRBV28 | 15 | ASKWSGGSPNYNEQF
TRBJ1-1 | TRBV12-5 | 11 | ASGSWTGPEAF
TRBJ2-3 | TRBV27 | 11 | ASSLLRTDTQY
TRBJ1-1 | TRBV7-9 | 11 | ASSAPIGNEAF
TRBJ2-7 | TRBV4-3 | 12 | ASSPGESPYEQY
TRBJ1-6 | TRBV18 | 14 | ASSPLAGTANSPLH
TRBJ2-2 | TRBV10-3 | 15 | AISVGEAGGETGELF
TRBJ1-6 | TRBV7-9 | 17 | ASSSAGQGVSSYNSPLH
TRBJ2-7 | TRBV30 | 13 | AWSVGTGGLYEQY
TRBJ2-3 | TRBV5-4 | 13 | ASSLATGRTDTQY
TRBJ2-1 | TRBV30 | 9 | AWSPFNEQF
TRBJ1-2 | TRBV7-9 | 14 | ASSRPGQGHNYGYT
TRBJ2-1 | TRBV29-1 | 14 | SVEESEAATYNEQF
TRBJ1-2 | TRBV19 | 11 | ASSIGLQGGYT
TRBJ2-5 | TRBV13 | 12 | ASSSPIGKETQY
TRBJ2-7 | TRBV27 | 9 | ASSFGPEQY
TRBJ1-4 | TRBV13 | 12 | ASSAGHGYEKLF
TRBJ1-4 | TRBV5-6 | 13 | ASSLQDRGNEKLF
TRBJ1-1 | TRBV14 | 12 | ASSRRNRGTEAF
TRBJ1-1 | TRBV30 | 11 | AWMVVRGTEAF
TRBJ2-1 | TRBV7-6 | 12 | ASSPRLAGGGEF
TRBJ2-7 | TRBV27 | 16 | ASSFWQGAVPDFYEQY
TRBJ2-7 | TRBV7-3 | 10 | ASSFGEGEQY
TRBJ1-5 | TRBV28 | 12 | ASTHGGTNQPQH
TRBJ2-2 | TRBV2 | 16 | ASSFPGVDRGRTGELF
TRBJ1-2 | TRBV9 | 9 | ASSVGAGYT
TRBJ2-4 | TRBV19 | 9 | ASSPGDIQY
TRBJ1-1 | TRBV7-6 | 12 | ASSLGTVGPEAF
TRBJ2-3 | TRBV27 | 15 | ASSLFVGSIRTDTQY
TRBJ2-7 | TRBV19 | 11 | ASSIGTGGEQY
TRBJ1-4 | TRBV25-1 | 9 | ASTDGGKLF
TRBJ2-6 | TRBV4-1 | 13 | ASSQAFQGANVLT
TRBJ1-5 | TRBV4-1 | 13 | ASSQEPGGNQPQH
TRBJ1-5 | TRBV27 | 11 | ASSFESNQPQH
TRBJ2-1 | TRBV14 | 13 | ASSLPGVLLSEQF
TRBJ2-2 | TRBV18 | 15 | ASSPPWDTGNTGELF
TRBJ2-7 | TRBV5-1 | 17 | ASSLAWGGMTSFAYEQY
TRBJ2-1 | TRBV27 | 14 | ASSLFAGSSYNEQF
TRBJ1-6 | TRBV13 | 13 | ASSLTGDRNSPLH
TRBJ2-5 | TRBV30 | 13 | AWSVWSDPPETQY
TRBJ2-7 | TRBV6-6 | 11 | ASSPDITYEQY
TRBJ1-1 | TRBV9 | 11 | ASSPREQTEAF
TRBJ2-3 | TRBV4-3 | 16 | ASSQDARRGVGTDTQY
TRBJ2-7 | TRBV14 | 13 | ASSQPASLPYEQY
TRBJ2-7 | TRBV7-9 | 11 | ASSPRWAFEQY
TRBJ2-7 | TRBV6-5 | 10 | ASRGEGYEQY
TRBJ2-7 | TRBV19 | 12 | ASSIALAGGEQY
TRBJ1-2 | TRBV29-1 | 13 | SVPRLAGQGDGYT
TRBJ1-1 | TRBV10-3 | 11 | AISLGTGNEAF
TRBJ1-1 | TRBV19 | 11 | ASSSPGGPEAF
TRBJ2-1 | TRBV27 | 12 | ASSFFGQVNEQF
TRBJ1-1 | TRBV11-3 | 11 | ASSSPAGKTAF
TRBJ2-2 | TRBV28 | 15 | ASSLVPTGGNTGELF
TRBJ1-1 | TRBV7-2 | 11 | ASSLDFATEAF
TRBJ1-1 | TRBV18 | 14 | ASSPPDRDPNTEAF
TRBJ2-1 | TRBV27 | 13 | ASSQGERAYNEQF